One sample yielded the 14 T cell receptor beta chains listed below, sequenced in a study of neurological immune-mediated disorders. TCRdb reprocessed the 5' RACE reads via MiXCR and lists one record per CDR3 protein. The sample yields around 69,000 distinct CDR3 sequences, 3.5% to 5% seen once. Sequencing input: PBMCs. The receptors originated from a man between 25 and 39 years old with multiple sclerosis.

This clonotype was seen repeatedly, ten times or more. This chain joins TRBV5-8 and TRBJ1-1, with D tentatively TRBD1 (6 bases). The germline V gene has CDR1 SGHTS and CDR2 YDEGEE. The V end was cut by 2 bases, the J end by 0 bases, with 11 bases between. CDR3 length: 15 amino acids. The CDR3 loop reads CASSLGTNMNTEAFF. The CDR3 DNA reads TGTGCCAGCAGCTTAGGGACAAATATGAACACTGAAGCTTTCTTT.

This clonotype was seen ten or more times. The J gene is TRBJ2-7, the V gene TRBV5-6, with 12 bases identical to TRBD1. Germline V gene lookup returns CDR1 SGHDT and CDR2 YYEEEE. V lost 6 bases to trimming and J lost 5 bases; unmatched junction nucleotides: 6. The CDR3 extends over 14 amino acids. The CDR3 protein is CASTPGQGANEQYV. The CDR3 DNA is TGTGCCAGCACACCGGGACAGGGGGCAAACGAGCAGTACGTC.

This clonotype was observed at least ten times. The V and J genes are TRBV5-1 and TRBJ2-5; the D gene is possibly TRBD2 (6 bases). CDR3 length equals 17 residues. Germline CDR1 SGHRS, CDR2 YFSETQ. Trimming took off 0 bases at V and 2 bases at J, with 17 bases between the two ends. CDR3 in DNA: TGCGCCAGCAGCTTGGACGGGGGACCTAAACGTCAAGAGACCCAGTACTTC. The encoded protein is CASSLDGGPKRQETQYF.

This clonotype was recorded at least ten times. This rearrangement joins TRBV5-5 to TRBJ1-1; TRBD1 matches at 7 bases. Germline CDR1 SGHKS, CDR2 YYEKEE (reference sequence). There are 15 residues in the CDR3. V shed 3 bases and J 0 bases; nucleotides not matched to a gene: 5. The DNA for the CDR3 is TGTGCCAGCAGCTCCAGACAGGGAATGAACACTGAAGCTTTCTTT. This sequence encodes CASSSRQGMNTEAFF.

This clonotype appeared many times. This chain uses TRBV10-3 with TRBJ1-1; 9 bases map to TRBD1. The J segment lost 4 bases and the V segment lost 7 bases, leaving 10 bases of the junction unmatched. In germline, CDR1 is ENHRY, CDR2 SYGVKD. CDR3 length: 15 residues. CDR3 coding DNA: TGTGCCATCAATCGCGCAGGACAGGGGAGCACTGAAGCTTTCTTT. Protein sequence: CAINRAGQGSTEAFF.

This clonotype has more than one count but fewer than ten. J is TRBJ2-1 and V is TRBV5-1; the match to TRBD2 covers 12 bases. Germline lookup yields CDR1 SGHRS and CDR2 YFSETQ. J lost 2 bases, V lost 1 base, and 7 bases had no gene match. CDR3 length equals 18 residues. Written as DNA, the CDR3 is TGCGCCAGCAGCTTGCCCAGGACTAGCGGGGATACCTACAATGAGCAGTTCTTC. Protein sequence: CASSLPRTSGDTYNEQFF.

There are many counts of this clonotype. This chain links TRBV29-1 with TRBJ2-7; D remains unclear. The V end was cut by 4 bases, the J end by 4 bases, with 11 bases between. This CDR3 is built from 12 residues. CDR1 is SQVTM, CDR2 ANQGSEA, per germline. CDR3: CSVVGHTYEQYF. Here the CDR3 DNA reads TGCAGCGTTGTCGGGCATACATACGAGCAGTACTTC.

This clonotype appeared many times. This chain joins TRBV10-3 and TRBJ1-1, with D possibly being TRBD1 (5 bases). CDR1 and CDR2 (germline): ENHRY, SYGVKD. V lost 9 bases and J lost 1, with 15 bases in between. The CDR3 is 14 residues long. The CDR3 protein is CAITLTETNTEAFF. CDR3 DNA: TGTGCCATAACCCTGACAGAGACGAACACTGAAGCTTTCTTT.

The table lists this clonotype with a few counts. J is TRBJ1-2 and V is TRBV29-1; 8 bases are a match to TRBD1. V dropped 4 bases and J dropped 4; count of bases not matched to a gene: 2. The length of the CDR3 is 12 residues. Germline CDR1 SQVTM, CDR2 ANQGSEA. CDR3 sequence: CSVGTGTYGYTF. Here the CDR3 DNA reads TGCAGCGTTGGGACAGGGACCTATGGCTACACCTTC.

This clonotype has more than one count but fewer than ten. This rearrangement joins TRBV20-1 to TRBJ1-5, with 10 bases that match TRBD1. V lost 3 bases, J lost 1 base, and 3 bases stayed unmatched. In germline, CDR1 is DFQATT, CDR2 SNEGSKA (reference sequence). The CDR3 consists of 15 residues. The CDR3, as DNA: TGCAGTGCTAGGACAGGGGGCTACAGCAATCAGCCCCAGCATTTT. This encodes CSARTGGYSNQPQHF.

This clonotype was counted at least ten times. The chain links TRBV6-5 to TRBJ2-3, with D possibly TRBD1 on 5 matching bases. CDR1 and CDR2 (germline): MNHEY, SVGAGI. The V and J ends lost 2 bases and 2 bases respectively, with 11 bases between them. The CDR3 has 15 amino acids. The CDR3 spells CASSYVDSLTDTQYF. CDR3 bases: TGTGCCAGCAGTTACGTAGACAGTCTCACAGATACGCAGTATTTT.

This clonotype occurred many times. V usage is TRBV3-1 and J usage is TRBJ1-6, with TRBD1 matching over 7 bases. CDR3 length equals 14 residues. Germline CDR1 and CDR2: LGHDT and YNNKEL (reference sequence). J gave up 7 bases and V 4 bases, and 4 bases lay outside the gene matches. The CDR3 reads CASSPGTENSPLHF. Written as DNA, the CDR3 is TGTGCCAGCAGCCCCGGGACAGAAAATTCACCCCTCCACTTT.

This clonotype was seen at least ten times. The genes are TRBV20-1 and TRBJ2-7; possible D gene TRBD2, 6 bases. With 1 base removed from V and 4 bases from J, the gap between germline ends came to 11 bases. The CDR3 has 13 amino acids. Germline-derived CDR1 and CDR2 are DFQATT and SNEGSKA (reference sequence). CDR3: CSARGSRGYEQYF. CDR3 DNA sequence: TGCAGTGCTAGAGGGAGCCGGGGGTACGAGCAGTACTTC.

Ten or more counts support this clonotype. The chain is built from TRBV27 and TRBJ1-1; D unclear. V dropped 5 bases and J dropped 0 bases, with 7 bases sitting between them. The CDR3 is 13 residues long. CDR1 and CDR2 (germline): MNHEY, SMNVEV (reference sequence). In nucleotides, the CDR3 is TGTGCCAGCAGTCTTAATATGAACACTGAAGCTTTCTTT. Its protein is CASSLNMNTEAFF.